The 21 T cell receptor beta chains below all came from one sample that was sequenced in a study of OX40 agonist ivuxolimab in advanced cancers. Produced via immunoSEQ multiplex PCR; TCRdb's table is partial and in-frame only. The table includes 90,000 to 100,000 clones, 70% to 85% detected once. The starting material was CD4+ or CD8+ T cells sorted from blood, obtained in a trial of the OX40 agonist ivuxolimab. These receptors were obtained from an adult with an advanced solid tumor such as melanoma, head and neck, liver or kidney cancer.

The genes are TRBV6-1 and TRBJ2-1, with 9 bases identical to TRBD2. Germline-derived CDR1 and CDR2 are MNHNS and SASEGT. This CDR3 is built from 15 residues. Germline trimming cut 5 bases from V and 6 bases from J; bases unmatched to any gene: 8. This CDR3 reads CASSSLAGGANEQFF. As DNA, the CDR3 is TGTGCCAGCAGTTCTTTGGCGGGGGGGGCCAATGAGCAGTTCTTC.

Only a few counts were recorded for this clone. The J gene is TRBJ1-5, the V gene TRBV7-2, with D unresolved. V shed 0 bases and J shed 3 bases, with 9 bases lying between them. CDR1 SGHTA and CDR2 FQGNSA come from the germline V gene. The CDR3 totals 15 residues. This chain's CDR3 is CASSLADLDNQPQHF. The CDR3 bases are TGTGCCAGCAGCTTAGCGGACCTGGACAATCAGCCCCAGCATTTT.

This sequence joins TRBV7-8 and TRBJ2-2, with 7 bases fitting TRBD1. This CDR3 spans 15 amino acids. V lost 5 bases and J lost 4; bases outside the gene matches: 7. CDR1 is SGHVS and CDR2 is FQNEAQ in the germline V gene. CDR3 region: CASSETGVGTGELFF. The CDR3 bases are TGTGCCAGCAGCGAAACAGGGGTGGGCACCGGGGAGCTGTTTTTT. Complete variable domain (other parts from reference TRBV7-8 and TRBJ2-2): GAGVSQSPRYKVAKRGQDVALRCDPISGHVSLFWYQQALGQGPEFLTYFQNEAQLDKSGLPSDRFFAERPEGSVSTLKIQRTQQEDSAVYLCASSETGVGTGELFFGEGSRLTVL.

The genes are TRBV5-4 and TRBJ2-7, with D hard to call. The length of the CDR3 is 14 residues. In germline, CDR1 is SGHNT, CDR2 YYREEE (reference sequence). Trimming left V 0 bases short and J 0 bases short, with 7 bases between. Here the CDR3 DNA reads TGTGCCAGCAGCTTGGCGGCCAGCTCCTACGAGCAGTACTTC. It codes for CASSLAASSYEQYF.

The chain recombines TRBV29-1 with TRBJ2-3; perhaps TRBD2 as D (7 bases). Per germline, CDR1 SQVTM and CDR2 ANQGSEA. Trimming took 3 bases from V and 4 from J, leaving 23 bases between them. The CDR3 contains 17 residues. The CDR3 DNA follows: TGCAGCGTTGATACGCCAAGGGGGGGCAGGGTCGCAGATACGCAGTATTTT. It yields the protein CSVDTPRGGRVADTQYF.

This clone came up once. V and J are TRBV20-1 and TRBJ2-7; D gene unclear. Germline loops: CDR1 DFQATT, CDR2 SNEGSKA (reference sequence). Trimming cost V 5 bases and J 3 bases, with 8 bases left between them. The CDR3 extends over 11 amino acids. CDR3 sequence reads: CSAYRNYEQYF. The DNA of the CDR3 is TGCAGTGCTTATAGGAACTACGAGCAGTACTTC.

The chain uses TRBV5-1 and TRBJ2-1; D is possibly TRBD2 (6 bases). The length of the CDR3 is 15 residues. Deletions cut 7 bases from V and 4 bases from J, with 18 bases between. Per the germline V gene, CDR1 is SGHRS and CDR2 is YFSETQ. The DNA of the CDR3 is TGCGCCAGCGGGGGGTCGGTAGGCTCTTACAATGAGCAGTTCTTC. Amino acid sequence: CASGGSVGSYNEQFF.

The J gene is TRBJ2-1, the V gene TRBV18; TRBD1 matches at 10 bases. V lost 3 bases, J lost 3 bases, and 2 bases stayed unmatched. Looked up from germline, CDR1 is KGHSH and CDR2 is LQKENI. The CDR3 consists of 15 residues. The CDR3 here is CASSPGQGSYNEQFF. The CDR3 bases are TGTGCCAGCTCACCGGGACAGGGGAGCTACAATGAGCAGTTCTTC.

This chain connects TRBV6-1 to TRBJ1-2; 9 bases are shared with TRBD1. The CDR3 loop spans 14 amino acids. Trimming at V came to 3 bases and at J to 5 bases, leaving 4 bases not matched to a gene. CDR1 is MNHNS, CDR2 SASEGT, per germline. This CDR3 is CASSETGGFYGYTF. Written as DNA, the CDR3 is TGTGCCAGCAGTGAGACAGGGGGTTTTTATGGCTACACCTTC.

V is TRBV6-1 and J is TRBJ2-1; TRBD1 matches 7 bases. This CDR3 spans 15 amino acids. The germline V gene has CDR1 MNHNS and CDR2 SASEGT. V lost 6 bases and J lost 6; bases outside the gene matches: 11. CDR3 residues: CASSQEDRMANEQFF. CDR3 nucleotides: TGTGCCAGCAGCCAAGAGGACAGGATGGCCAATGAGCAGTTCTTC.

The CDR3 bases are TGTGCCAGCAGTTACTCGGGGGGGAACTATGGCTACACCTTC. It specifies CASSYSGGNYGYTF. V is TRBV6-5 and J is TRBJ1-2; maybe TRBD1 (5 bases). This CDR3 is built from 14 residues. Between the trimmed V and J ends, which lost 0 bases and 2 bases, there was a span of 7 bases. Looked up from germline, CDR1 is MNHEY and CDR2 is SVGAGI.

Here the CDR3 DNA reads TGTGCCAGCTCACCAGACCTAGGCGGCGAGCAGTACTTC. This translates into CASSPDLGGEQYF. The J gene is TRBJ2-7, the V gene TRBV18; no firm D call. CDR3 length: 13 amino acids. V was pared by 2 bases and J by 6 bases, with 11 bases between. Germline CDR1 reads KGHSH; CDR2 reads LQKENI.

The genes are TRBV4-3 and TRBJ1-2, with 8 nucleotides matching TRBD1. Unmatched junction bases numbered 7, after V lost 3 bases and J lost 7 bases. Germline assignment: CDR1 LGHNA and CDR2 YSLEER. The CDR3 runs 14 residues. This chain's CDR3 is CASSQEQGEGGYTF. In DNA form, the CDR3 reads TGCGCCAGCAGCCAGGAACAGGGGGAAGGTGGCTACACCTTC.

The chain combines TRBV13 with TRBJ2-1; TRBD1 matches at 7 bases. CDR1 and CDR2 (germline): PRHDT, FYEKMQ (reference sequence). V shed 9 bases and J 7 bases; nucleotides not matched to a gene: 6. The CDR3 contains 12 residues. CDR3 loop: CASSTGWNEQFF. Here the CDR3 DNA reads TGTGCCAGTTCGACAGGGTGGAATGAGCAGTTCTTC.

The V gene is TRBV7-3, the J gene TRBJ2-7; no firm D call. The CDR3 sequence is 13 residues long. The V end lost 5 bases, the J end lost 0 bases, and 8 bases lay between the germline ends. Germline loops: CDR1 SGHTA, CDR2 FQGTGA. CDR3 sequence (DNA): TGTGCCAGCAGCATAGGAGCCTCCTACGAGCAGTACTTC. Residues: CASSIGASYEQYF.

The chain is built from TRBV4-1 and TRBJ2-3, with TRBD1 matching 7 bases. Trimming at V came to 1 base and at J to 2 bases, leaving 12 bases not matched to a gene. Germline V gene sequence: CDR1 MGHRA, CDR2 YSYEKL. The CDR3 sequence is 18 residues long. CDR3 protein: CASSQAPQQGFYTDTQYF. The CDR3 nucleotides are TGCGCCAGCAGCCAAGCACCGCAACAGGGGTTCTACACAGATACGCAGTATTTT.

This clone was detected only once. The chain joins TRBV5-6 to TRBJ2-6; D gene ambiguous. This CDR3 spans 17 amino acids. Trimming left V 2 bases short and J 0 bases short, with 12 bases between. Per germline, CDR1 SGHDT and CDR2 YYEEEE. CDR3 region: CASSLIGPRSGANVLTF. In nucleotides, the CDR3 is TGTGCCAGCAGCTTAATAGGGCCCCGCTCTGGGGCCAACGTCCTGACTTTC.

The rearrangement links TRBV19 to TRBJ2-1, with D possibly matching TRBD2 (6 bases). The V and J ends lost 4 bases and 8 bases respectively, with 12 bases between them. The CDR3 sequence is 13 residues long. Germline V CDR1 and CDR2: LNHDA, SQIVND (reference sequence). This CDR3 reads CASSKTRGDEQFF. The CDR3 nucleotides are TGTGCCAGTAGTAAGACTAGGGGCGATGAGCAGTTCTTC.

V gene TRBV6-5 combines with J gene TRBJ1-2, with D possibly being TRBD1 (5 bases). The V gene lost 2 bases and the J gene lost 2 bases, with 12 bases spanning the gap. This CDR3 spans 15 amino acids. Per the germline V gene, CDR1 is MNHEY and CDR2 is SVGAGI. In nucleotides, the CDR3 is TGTGCCAGCAGTTACGGGCGTGACAGAAACTATGGCTACACCTTC. Translated, it gives CASSYGRDRNYGYTF.

The chain has TRBV28 and TRBJ1-1, with unresolved D. The CDR3 is 14 residues long. Deletions cut 6 bases from V and 5 bases from J, with 16 bases between. Germline-derived CDR1 and CDR2 are MDHEN and SYDVKM. CDR3 region: CASSYPFPGTEAFF. CDR3 sequence (DNA): TGTGCCAGCAGCTACCCCTTCCCGGGGACTGAAGCTTTCTTT.

This clone has only a few counts. This sequence joins TRBV7-9 and TRBJ1-1; D gene uncertain. CDR1 is SEHNR, CDR2 FQNEAQ, per germline (reference sequence). This CDR3 has 15 residues. Trimming pared 2 bases from V and 5 bases from J, leaving 15 bases between. DNA for the CDR3: TGTGCCAGCAGCTTATGGACGTCAGAGGGAACTGAAGCTTTCTTT. Protein product: CASSLWTSEGTEAFF.